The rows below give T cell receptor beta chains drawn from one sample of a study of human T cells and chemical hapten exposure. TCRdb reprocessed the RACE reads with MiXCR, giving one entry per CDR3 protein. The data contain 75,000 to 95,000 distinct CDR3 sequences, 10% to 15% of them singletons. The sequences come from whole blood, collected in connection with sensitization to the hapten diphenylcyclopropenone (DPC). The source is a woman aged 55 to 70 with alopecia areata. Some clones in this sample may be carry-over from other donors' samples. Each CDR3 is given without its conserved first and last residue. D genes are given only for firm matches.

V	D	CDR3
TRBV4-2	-	ASSSGPDTQY
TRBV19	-	ASSIAQEWRSTEAF
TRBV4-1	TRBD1	ASSQALGQGLYGYT
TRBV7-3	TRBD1	ASSPGGGTEAF
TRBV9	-	ASSAEGEYGGELF
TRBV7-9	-	ASSLRKANEQY
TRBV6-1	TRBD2	ASSDGAGGPYEQY
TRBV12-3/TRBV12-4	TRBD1	ASQGQGADGYT
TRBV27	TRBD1	ASSLDGQGARETQY
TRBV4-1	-	ASSQGRQSNSPLH
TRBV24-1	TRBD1	ATSENTGGSEQF
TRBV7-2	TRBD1	ASSIGQGLGEQF
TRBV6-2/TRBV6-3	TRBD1	ASSFRDRVRPSQPQH
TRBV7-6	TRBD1	ASSRDRDQPQH
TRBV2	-	ASTLTGENQPQH
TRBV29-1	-	SARTTRMNTEAF
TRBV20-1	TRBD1	SARPTGTVNQPQH
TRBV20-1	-	SAKGSSHTDTQY
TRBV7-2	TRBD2	ASSFKGLAIEQY
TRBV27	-	ASSLYTSGQLF
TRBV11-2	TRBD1	ASGPQHGQGNTGELF
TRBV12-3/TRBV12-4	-	ASRSGVGQGYT
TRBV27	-	ASSPLDKTEAF
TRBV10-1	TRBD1	ASSEFQGAVGKLF
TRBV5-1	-	ASRQSREQY
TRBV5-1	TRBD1	ASSITGVDYGYT
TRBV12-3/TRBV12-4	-	ASRNQRHLEAF
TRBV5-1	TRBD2	ASSLSGGALNEQF
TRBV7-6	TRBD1	ASSPLGDRVDIQY
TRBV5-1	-	ASTPRGRTKGITEAF
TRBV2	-	ASSETTGSQPQH
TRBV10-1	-	ASSNRLPYNEQF
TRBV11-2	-	ASSLDRSRGYGYT
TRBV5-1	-	ASSLDGEEKLF
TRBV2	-	ASRTDSFTEAF
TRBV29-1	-	SVAGHGISYGYT
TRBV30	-	AWARARDTQY
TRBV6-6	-	ASSDRDPI
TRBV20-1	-	SARGSFTEAF
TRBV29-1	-	SVGGRSGGPQH
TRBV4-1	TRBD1	ASSQDLGTGET
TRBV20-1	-	SARDYRANEKLF